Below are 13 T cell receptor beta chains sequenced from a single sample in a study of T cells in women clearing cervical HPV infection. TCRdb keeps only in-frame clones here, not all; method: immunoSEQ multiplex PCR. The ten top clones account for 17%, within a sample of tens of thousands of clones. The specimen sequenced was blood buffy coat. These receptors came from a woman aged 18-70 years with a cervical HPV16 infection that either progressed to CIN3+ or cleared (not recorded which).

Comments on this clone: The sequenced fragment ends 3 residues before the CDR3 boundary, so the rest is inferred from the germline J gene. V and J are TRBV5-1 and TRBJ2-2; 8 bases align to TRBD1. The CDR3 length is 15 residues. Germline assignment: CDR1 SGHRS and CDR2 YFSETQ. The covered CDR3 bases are TGCGCCAGCAGCCCGGGACAGGCCTTATATTCACCG. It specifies CASSPGQALYSP. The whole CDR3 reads CASSPGQALYSPLFF. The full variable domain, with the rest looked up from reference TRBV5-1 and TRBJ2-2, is KAGVTQTPRYLIKTRGQQVTLSCSPISGHRSVSWYQQTPGQGLQFLFEYFSETQRNKGNFPGRFSGRQFSNSRSEMNVSTLELGDSALYLCASSPGQALYSPLFFGEGSRLTVL.

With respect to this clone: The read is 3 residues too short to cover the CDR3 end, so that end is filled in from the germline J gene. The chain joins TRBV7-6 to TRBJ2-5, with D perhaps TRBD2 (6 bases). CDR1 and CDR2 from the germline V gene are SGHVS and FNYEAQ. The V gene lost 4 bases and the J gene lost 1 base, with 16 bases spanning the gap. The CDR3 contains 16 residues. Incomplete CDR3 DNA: TGTGCCAGCAGCTACCAAGTCGGGGGTCCCCAAGAGACC. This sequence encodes CASSYQVGGPQET. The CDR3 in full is CASSYQVGGPQETQYF.

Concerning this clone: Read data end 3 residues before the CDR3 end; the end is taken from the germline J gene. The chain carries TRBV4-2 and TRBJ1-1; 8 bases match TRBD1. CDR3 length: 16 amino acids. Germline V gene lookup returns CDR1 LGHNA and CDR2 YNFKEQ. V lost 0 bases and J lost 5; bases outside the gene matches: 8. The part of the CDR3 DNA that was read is TGTGCCAGCAGCCAAGATTGGTCGACAGGGGATACTGAA. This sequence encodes CASSQDWSTGDTE. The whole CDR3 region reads CASSQDWSTGDTEAFF.

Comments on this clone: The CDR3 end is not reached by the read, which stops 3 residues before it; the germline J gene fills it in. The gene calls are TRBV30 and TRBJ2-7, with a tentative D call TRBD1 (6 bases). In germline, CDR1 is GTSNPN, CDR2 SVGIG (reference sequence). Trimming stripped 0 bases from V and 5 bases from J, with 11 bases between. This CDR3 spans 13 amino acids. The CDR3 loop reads CAWSVVRGHEQYF. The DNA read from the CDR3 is TGTGCCTGGAGTGTAGTCAGGGGCCACGAG. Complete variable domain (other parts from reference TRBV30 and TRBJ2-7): SQTIHQWPATLVQPVGSPLSLECTVEGTSNPNLYWYRQAAGRGLQLLFYSVGIGQISSEVPQNLSASRPQDRQFILSSKKLLLSDSGFYLCAWSVVRGHEQYFGPGTRLTVT.

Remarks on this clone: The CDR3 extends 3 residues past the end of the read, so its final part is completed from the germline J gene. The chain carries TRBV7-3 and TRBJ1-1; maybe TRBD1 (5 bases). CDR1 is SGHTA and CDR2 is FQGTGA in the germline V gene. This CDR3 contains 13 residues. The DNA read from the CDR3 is TGTGCCAGCAGCTTCGGGCAGGGAGAGACC. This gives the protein CASSFGQGET. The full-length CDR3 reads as CASSFGQGETAFF.

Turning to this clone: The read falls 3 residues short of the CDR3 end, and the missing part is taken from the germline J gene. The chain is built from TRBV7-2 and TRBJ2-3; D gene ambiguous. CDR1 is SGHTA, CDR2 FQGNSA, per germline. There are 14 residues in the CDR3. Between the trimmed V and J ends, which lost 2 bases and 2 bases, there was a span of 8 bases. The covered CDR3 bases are TGTGCCAGCAGCTTAAGACTCCACACAGATACG. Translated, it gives CASSLRLHTDT. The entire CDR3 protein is CASSLRLHTDTQYF.

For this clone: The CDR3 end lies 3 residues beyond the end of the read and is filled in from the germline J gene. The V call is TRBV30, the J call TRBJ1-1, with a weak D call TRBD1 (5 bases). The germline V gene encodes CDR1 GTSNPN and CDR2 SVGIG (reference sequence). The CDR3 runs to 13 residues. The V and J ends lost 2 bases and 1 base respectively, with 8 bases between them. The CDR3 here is CAWSIRGNTEAFF. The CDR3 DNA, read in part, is TGTGCCTGGAGTATTAGGGGGAACACTGAA.

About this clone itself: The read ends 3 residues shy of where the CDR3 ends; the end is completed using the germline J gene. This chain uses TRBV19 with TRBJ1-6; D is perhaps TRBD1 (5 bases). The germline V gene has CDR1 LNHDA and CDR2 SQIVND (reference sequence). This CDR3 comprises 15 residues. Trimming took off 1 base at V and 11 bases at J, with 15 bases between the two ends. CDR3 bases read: TGTGCCAGTAGTATAGTCGGGAGAGGGGCACCACCC. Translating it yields CASSIVGRGAPP. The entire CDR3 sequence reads CASSIVGRGAPPLHF.

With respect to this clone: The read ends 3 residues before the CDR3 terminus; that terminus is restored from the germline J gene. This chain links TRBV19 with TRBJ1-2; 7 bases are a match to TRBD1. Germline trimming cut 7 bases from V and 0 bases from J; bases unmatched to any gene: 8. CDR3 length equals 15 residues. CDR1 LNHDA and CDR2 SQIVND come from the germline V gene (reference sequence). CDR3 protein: CASTPGDSSNYGYTF. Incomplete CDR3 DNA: TGTGCCAGTACCCCTGGGGACAGCTCTAACTATGGC.

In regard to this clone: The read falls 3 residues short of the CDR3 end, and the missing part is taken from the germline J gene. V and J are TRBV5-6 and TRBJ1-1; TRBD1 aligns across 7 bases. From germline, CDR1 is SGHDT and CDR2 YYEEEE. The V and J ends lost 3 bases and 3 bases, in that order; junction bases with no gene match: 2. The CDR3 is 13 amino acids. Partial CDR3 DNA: TGTGCCAGCAGCTCCAGGGGGTACACTGAA. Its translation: CASSSRGYTE. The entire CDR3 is CASSSRGYTEAFF.

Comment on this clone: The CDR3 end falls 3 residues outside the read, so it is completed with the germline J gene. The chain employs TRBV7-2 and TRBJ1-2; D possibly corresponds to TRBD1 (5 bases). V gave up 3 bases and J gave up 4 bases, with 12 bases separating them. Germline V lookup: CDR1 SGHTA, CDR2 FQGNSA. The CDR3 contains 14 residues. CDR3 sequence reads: CASSFSREVYGYTF. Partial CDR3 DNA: TGTGCCAGCAGCTTTAGCAGGGAGGTCTATGGC.

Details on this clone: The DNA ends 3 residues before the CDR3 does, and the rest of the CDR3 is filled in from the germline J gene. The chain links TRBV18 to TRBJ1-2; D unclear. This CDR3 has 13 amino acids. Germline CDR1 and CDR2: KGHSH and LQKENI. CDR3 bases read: TGTGCCAGCTCACCAGTCCGAGCCTACGAC. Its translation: CASSPVRAYD. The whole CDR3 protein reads CASSPVRAYDYTF.

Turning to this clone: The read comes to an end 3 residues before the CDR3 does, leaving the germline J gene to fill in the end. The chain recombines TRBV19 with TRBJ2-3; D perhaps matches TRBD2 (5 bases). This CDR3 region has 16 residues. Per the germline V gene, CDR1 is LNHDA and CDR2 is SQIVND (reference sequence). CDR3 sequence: CASSMLHSAGGETQYF. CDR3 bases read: TGTGCCAGTAGTATGCTCCATTCGGCGGGTGGGGAGACG.